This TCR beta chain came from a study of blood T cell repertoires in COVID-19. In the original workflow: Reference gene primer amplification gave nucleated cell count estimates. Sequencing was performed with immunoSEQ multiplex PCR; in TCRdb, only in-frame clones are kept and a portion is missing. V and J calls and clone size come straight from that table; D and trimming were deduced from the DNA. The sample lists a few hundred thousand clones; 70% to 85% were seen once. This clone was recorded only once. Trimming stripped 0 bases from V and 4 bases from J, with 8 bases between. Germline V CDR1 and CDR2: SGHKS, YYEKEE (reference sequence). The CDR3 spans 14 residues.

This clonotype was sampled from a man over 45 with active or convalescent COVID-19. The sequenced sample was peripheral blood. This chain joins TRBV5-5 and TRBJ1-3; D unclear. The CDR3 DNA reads TGTGCCAGCAGCTTGGCCCCAGGCGGAAACACCATATATTTT. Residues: CASSLAPGGNTIYF.